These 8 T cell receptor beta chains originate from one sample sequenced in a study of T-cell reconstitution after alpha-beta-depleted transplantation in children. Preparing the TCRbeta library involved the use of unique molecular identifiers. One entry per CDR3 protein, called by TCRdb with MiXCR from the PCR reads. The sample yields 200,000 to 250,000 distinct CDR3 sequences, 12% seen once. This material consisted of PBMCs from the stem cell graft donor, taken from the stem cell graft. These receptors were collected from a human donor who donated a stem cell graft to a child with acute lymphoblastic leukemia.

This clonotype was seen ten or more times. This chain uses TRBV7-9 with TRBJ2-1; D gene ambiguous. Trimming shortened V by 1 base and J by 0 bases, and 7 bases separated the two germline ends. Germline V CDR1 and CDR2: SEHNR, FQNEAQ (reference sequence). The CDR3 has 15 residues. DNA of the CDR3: TGTGCCAGCAGCTTAGAGGTGAGCTCCTACAATGAGCAGTTCTTC. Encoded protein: CASSLEVSSYNEQFF.

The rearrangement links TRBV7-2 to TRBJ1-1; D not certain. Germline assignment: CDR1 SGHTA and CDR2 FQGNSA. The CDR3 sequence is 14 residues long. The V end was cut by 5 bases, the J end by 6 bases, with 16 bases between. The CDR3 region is CASSPPWIRAEAFF. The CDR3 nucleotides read TGTGCCAGCAGCCCACCTTGGATACGCGCTGAAGCTTTCTTT.

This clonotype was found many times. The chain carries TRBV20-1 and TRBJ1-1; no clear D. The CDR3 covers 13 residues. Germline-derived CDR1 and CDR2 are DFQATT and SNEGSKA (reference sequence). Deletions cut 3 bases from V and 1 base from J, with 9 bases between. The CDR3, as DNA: TGCAGTGCTAGTTCTGGAACGAACACTGAAGCTTTCTTT. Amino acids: CSASSGTNTEAFF.

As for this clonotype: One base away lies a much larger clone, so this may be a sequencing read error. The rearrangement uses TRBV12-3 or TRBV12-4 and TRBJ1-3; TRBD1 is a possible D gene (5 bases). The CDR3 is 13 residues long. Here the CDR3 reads CAISLGFGTPIYF. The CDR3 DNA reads TGTGCCATCAGTTTAGGGTTTGGGACCCCCATATATTTT.

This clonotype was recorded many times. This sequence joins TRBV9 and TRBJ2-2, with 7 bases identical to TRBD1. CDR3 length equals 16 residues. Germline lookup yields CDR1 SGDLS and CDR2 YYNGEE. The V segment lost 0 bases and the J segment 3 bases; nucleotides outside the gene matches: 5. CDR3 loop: CASSVGQGTYTGELFF. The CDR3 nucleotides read TGTGCCAGCAGCGTAGGACAGGGAACCTACACCGGGGAGCTGTTTTTT.

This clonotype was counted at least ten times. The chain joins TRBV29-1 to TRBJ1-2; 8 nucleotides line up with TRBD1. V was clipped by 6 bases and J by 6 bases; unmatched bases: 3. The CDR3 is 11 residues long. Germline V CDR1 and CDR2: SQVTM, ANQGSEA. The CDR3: CSVAGGDGYTF. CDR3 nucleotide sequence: TGCAGCGTGGCAGGGGGCGATGGCTACACCTTC.

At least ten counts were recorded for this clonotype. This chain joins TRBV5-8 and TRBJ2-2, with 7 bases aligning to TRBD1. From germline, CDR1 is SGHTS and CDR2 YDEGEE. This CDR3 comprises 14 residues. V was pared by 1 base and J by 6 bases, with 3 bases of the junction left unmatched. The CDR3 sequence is CASSLIQGAGELFF. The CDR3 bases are TGTGCCAGCAGCTTGATCCAGGGGGCCGGGGAGCTGTTTTTT.

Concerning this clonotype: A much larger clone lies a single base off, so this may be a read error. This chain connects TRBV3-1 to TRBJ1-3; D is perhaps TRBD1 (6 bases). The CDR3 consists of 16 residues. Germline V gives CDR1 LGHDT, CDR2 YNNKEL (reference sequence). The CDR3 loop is CASSHGGTSSGNTMYF. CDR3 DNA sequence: TGTGCCAGCAGCCACGGGGGCACAAGCTCTGGAAACACCATGTATTTT. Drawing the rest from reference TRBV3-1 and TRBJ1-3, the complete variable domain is DTAVSQTPKYLVTQMGNDKSIKCEQNLGHDTMYWYKQDSKKFLKIMFSYNNKELIINETVPNRFSPKSPDKAHLNLHINSLELGDSAVYFCASSHGGTSSGNTMYFGEGSWLTVV.